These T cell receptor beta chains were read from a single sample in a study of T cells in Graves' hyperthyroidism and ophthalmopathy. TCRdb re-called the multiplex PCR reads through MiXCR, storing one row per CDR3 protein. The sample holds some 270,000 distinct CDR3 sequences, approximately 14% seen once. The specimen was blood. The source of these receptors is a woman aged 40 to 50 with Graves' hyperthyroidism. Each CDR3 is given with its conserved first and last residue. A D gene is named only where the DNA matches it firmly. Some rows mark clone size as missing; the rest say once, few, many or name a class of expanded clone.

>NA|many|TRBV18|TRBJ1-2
TGTGCCAGCTCACCAGGGGTGGATATGCATGGCTACACCTTC
CASSPGVDMHGYTF
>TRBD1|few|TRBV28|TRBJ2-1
TGTGCCAGCAGTTTCGACAGGGACAATGAGCAGTTCTTC
CASSFDRDNEQFF
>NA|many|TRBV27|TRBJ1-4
TGTGCCAGCAGAATGGGACGGGGAATTCTCGCAACTAATGAAAAACTGTTTTTT
CASRMGRGILATNEKLFF
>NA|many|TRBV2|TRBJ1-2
TGTGCCAGCATGGGGGGTCGAGGCTACACCTTC
CASMGGRGYTF
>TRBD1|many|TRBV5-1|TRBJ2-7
TGCGCCAGCAGCCCTAGACAGGGGGCCGCCTACGAGCAGTACTTC
CASSPRQGAAYEQYF
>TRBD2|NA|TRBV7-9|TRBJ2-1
TGTGCCAGCAGCCCTCATAGCGGGGCGTACAATGAGCAGTTCTTC
CASSPHSGAYNEQFF
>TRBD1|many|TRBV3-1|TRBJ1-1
TGTGCCAGCAGCCAAGCCTGGGACAGAGAAGCTTTCTTT
CASSQAWDREAFF
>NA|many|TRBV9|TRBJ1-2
TGTGCCAGCAGCCCCCCCTCATTGGATGGCTACACCTTC
CASSPPSLDGYTF
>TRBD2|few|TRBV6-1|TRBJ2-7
TGTGCCAGCAGCCGACTAGCGGGATCTCACGAGCAGTACTTC
CASSRLAGSHEQYF
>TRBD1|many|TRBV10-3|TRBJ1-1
TGTGCCATCAGTGAACCACCCGGACAGGGCCTGGAGAACACTGAAGCTTTCTTT
CAISEPPGQGLENTEAFF
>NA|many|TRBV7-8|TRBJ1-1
TGTGCCAGCAGCTTAGGCAGGGTGATCACTGAAGCTTTCTTT
CASSLGRVITEAFF
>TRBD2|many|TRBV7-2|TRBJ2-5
TGTGCCAGCAGCTTAGATGGTAGCGGGGGGGGAGAGACCCAGTACTTC
CASSLDGSGGGETQYF
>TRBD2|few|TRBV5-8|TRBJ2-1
TGTGCCAGCAGCTGGGGCGGGACTAGCGGAGACAATGAGCAGTTCTTC
CASSWGGTSGDNEQFF
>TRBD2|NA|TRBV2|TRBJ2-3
TGTGCCAGCGGCGTCAGGGAGGGAGATACGCAGTATTTT
CASGVREGDTQYF
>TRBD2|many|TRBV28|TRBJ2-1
TGTGCCAGCAGTAACCTGGGACTAGCGGGAGCGACATACAATGAGCAGTTCTTC
CASSNLGLAGATYNEQFF
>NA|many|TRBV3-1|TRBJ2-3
TGTGCCAGCAGCCAAGGTACGAGAGATACGCAGTATTTT
CASSQGTRDTQYF
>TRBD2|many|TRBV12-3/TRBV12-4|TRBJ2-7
TGTGCCAGCAGTTTTTGGCTCTCCCCCGAGCGGGAGGGCGGGGAGCAGTACTTC
CASSFWLSPEREGGEQYF
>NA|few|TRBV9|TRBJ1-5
TGTGCCAGCAGCGTAGGGGGGGAAAACCAGCCCCAGCATTTT
CASSVGGENQPQHF
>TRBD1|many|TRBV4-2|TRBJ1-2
TGTGCCAGCAGCCCATCAGGGGGGCGGAATGGCTACACCTTC
CASSPSGGRNGYTF
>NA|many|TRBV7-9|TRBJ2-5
TGTGCCAGCAGCTCCGGGACGGTTACGCGGACCCAGTACTTC
CASSSGTVTRTQYF
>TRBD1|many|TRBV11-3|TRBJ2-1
TGTGCCAGCAGCTTAAGGACAGGGGATTACAATGAGCAGTTCTTC
CASSLRTGDYNEQFF
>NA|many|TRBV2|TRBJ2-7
TGTGCCAGCAGTAGCGAGACACTGCGGTACGAGCAGTACTTC
CASSSETLRYEQYF
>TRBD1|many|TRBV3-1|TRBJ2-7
TGTGCCAGCAGCCAAGGGACAGGGGGCGGCCTCAGGTCCTACGAGCAGTACTTC
CASSQGTGGGLRSYEQYF
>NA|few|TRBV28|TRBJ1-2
TGTGCCAGCAGTTTTCGTGTCTATGGCTACACCTTC
CASSFRVYGYTF
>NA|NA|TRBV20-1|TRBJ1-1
TGCAGTGCACCCCCGGGACGGCTAATGAACACTGAAGCTTCCTTT
CSAPPGRLMNTEASF
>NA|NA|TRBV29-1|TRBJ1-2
TGCAGCGTTGACAGGGACGATGGCTACACCTTC
CSVDRDDGYTF
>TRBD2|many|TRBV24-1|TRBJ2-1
TGTGCCACCAGTGATGAGACTAGCGGGATCTACAATGAGCAGTTCTTC
CATSDETSGIYNEQFF
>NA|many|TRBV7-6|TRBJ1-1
TGTGCCAGCAGTTTCGGACTGAACACTGAAGCTTTCTTT
CASSFGLNTEAFF
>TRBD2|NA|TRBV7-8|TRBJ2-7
TGTGCCAGCAGCCCCCGACTAGCGGGGCGTCGAGAGCAGTACTTC
CASSPRLAGRREQYF
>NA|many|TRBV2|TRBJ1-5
TGTGCCAGCAGTATTGATTACAGGGCAGACCAGCCCCAGCATTTT
CASSIDYRADQPQHF
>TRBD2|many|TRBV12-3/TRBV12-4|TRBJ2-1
TGTGCCAGCAGTGCATTAGAAGTGGTTAGCGGGAGCCACAATGAGCAGTTCTTC
CASSALEVVSGSHNEQFF
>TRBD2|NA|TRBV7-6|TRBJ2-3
TGTGCCAGCAGCCAGGGACTACTCACAGATACGCAGTATTTT
CASSQGLLTDTQYF
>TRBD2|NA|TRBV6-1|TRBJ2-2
TGTGCCAGCAGCCACCCTTCCAGCGGGAGGGTTGCCGGGGAGCTGTTTTTT
CASSHPSSGRVAGELFF
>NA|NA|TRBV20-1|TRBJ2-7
TGCAGTGCGAGAAAGCGTTCCGGACAGTTCTCCTACGAGCAGTACTTC
CSARKRSGQFSYEQYF
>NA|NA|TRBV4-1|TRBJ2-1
TGCGCCAGCAGCCAAGTTGATATGGGGATACTTCTGTACAATGAGCAGTTCTTC
CASSQVDMGILLYNEQFF
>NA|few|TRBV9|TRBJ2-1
TGTGCCAGCAGCGTAGGCCTAGCGAGTAATGAGCAGTTCTTC
CASSVGLASNEQFF
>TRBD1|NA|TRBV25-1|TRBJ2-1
TGTGCCAGCAATAGACAGGGGTTCTACAATGAGCAGTTCTTC
CASNRQGFYNEQFF
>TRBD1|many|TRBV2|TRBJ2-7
TGTGCCAGCAGTGTGACCGGGACAGGGGGCGAGCAGTACTTC
CASSVTGTGGEQYF
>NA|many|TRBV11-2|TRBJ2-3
TGTGCCAGCAGCACACCCTCGCGAGATACGCAGTATTTT
CASSTPSRDTQYF
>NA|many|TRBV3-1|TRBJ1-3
TGTGCCAGCAGCGGGGAAATCTCTGGAAACACCATATATTTT
CASSGEISGNTIYF
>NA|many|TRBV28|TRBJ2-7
TGTGCCAGCAGTCTACCTCCCTGGGGCCCTAGCTCCTACGAGCAGTACTTC
CASSLPPWGPSSYEQYF
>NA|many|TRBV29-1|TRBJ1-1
TGCAGCGCTATAAACACTGAAGCTTTCTTT
CSAINTEAFF
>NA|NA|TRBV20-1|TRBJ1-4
TGCAGTGCTATCGACAGTTCTGAAAAACTGTTTTTT
CSAIDSSEKLFF
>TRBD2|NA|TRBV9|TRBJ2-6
TGTGCCAGCAGCGTATACCACGGGAGGGCCTCTGGGGCCAACGTCCTGACTTTC
CASSVYHGRASGANVLTF
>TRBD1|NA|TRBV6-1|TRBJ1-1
TGTGCCAGCAGTGAGACAGGGGGTCGGAACACTGAAGCTTTCTTT
CASSETGGRNTEAFF
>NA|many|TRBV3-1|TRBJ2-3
TGTGCCAGCAGCCACAGGCGGATCGGCACAGATACGCAGTATTTT
CASSHRRIGTDTQYF
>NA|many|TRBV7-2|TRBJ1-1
TGTGCCAGCAGCTTAGGGTTAGTCACTGAAGCTTTCTTT
CASSLGLVTEAFF
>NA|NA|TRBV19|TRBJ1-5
TGTGCCAGTACCCCCGGGATACTTTATCAGCCCCAGCATTTT
CASTPGILYQPQHF
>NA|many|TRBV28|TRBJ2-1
TGTGCCAGCAGTTCATCTGGACTATTTTCCATCCAACTGAGCTCCTACAATGAGCAGTTCTTC
CASSSSGLFSIQLSSYNEQFF
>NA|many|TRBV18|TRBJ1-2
TGTGCCAGCTCACCAGGAGCAGGCGAAGGCTACACCTTC
CASSPGAGEGYTF
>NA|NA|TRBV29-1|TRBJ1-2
TGCAGCGGAACCGGGACACGGCAGGGCTACACCTTC
CSGTGTRQGYTF